The clone carrying this T cell receptor beta chain has only a few counts. What it binds is not known. Prepared libraries of TCR beta cDNA carried unique molecular identifiers. There were about 1 to 10 million T cells, and about 500,000 cDNA molecules came from them. TCRdb re-derived calls from the PCR reads in MiXCR, one entry per CDR3 protein. The data contain some 690,000 distinct CDR3 sequences, 25% to 30% of them singletons. These data come from a study of post-analysis software for immune sequencing data. Looking at the study overall: Included among the disease courses, which were recorded for the cohort, were relapsing-remitting, secondary progressive and progressive-relapsing multiple sclerosis.

Findings and limits, study-wide: Significantly decreased normalized Chao1 diversity was recorded for multiple sclerosis patients relative to controls.

The TCR was taken from a girl aged 10 to 17 with multiple sclerosis. The sample taken for sequencing was blood.

The CDR3 sequence is CSPNSSGDREADTQYF. The CDR3 nucleotides read TGCAGTCCTAATTCCTCCGGGGACAGGGAGGCGGATACGCAGTATTTT. V and J are TRBV20-1 and TRBJ2-3; 9 positions match TRBD1. The CDR3 totals 16 residues. The germline V gene encodes CDR1 DFQATT and CDR2 SNEGSKA (reference sequence). V lost 8 bases to trimming and J lost 6 bases; unmatched junction nucleotides: 18.